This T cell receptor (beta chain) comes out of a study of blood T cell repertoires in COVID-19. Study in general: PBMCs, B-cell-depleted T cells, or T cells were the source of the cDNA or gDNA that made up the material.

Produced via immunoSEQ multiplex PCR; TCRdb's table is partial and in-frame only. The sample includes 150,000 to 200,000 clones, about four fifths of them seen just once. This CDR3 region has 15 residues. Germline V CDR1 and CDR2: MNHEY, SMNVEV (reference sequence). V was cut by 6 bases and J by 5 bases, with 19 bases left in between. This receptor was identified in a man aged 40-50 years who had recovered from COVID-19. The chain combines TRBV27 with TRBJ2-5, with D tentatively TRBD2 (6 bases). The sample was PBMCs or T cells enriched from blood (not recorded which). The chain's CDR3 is CASSLRLERWETQYF. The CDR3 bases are TGTGCCAGCAGCCTAAGACTAGAGCGGTGGGAGACCCAGTACTTC.